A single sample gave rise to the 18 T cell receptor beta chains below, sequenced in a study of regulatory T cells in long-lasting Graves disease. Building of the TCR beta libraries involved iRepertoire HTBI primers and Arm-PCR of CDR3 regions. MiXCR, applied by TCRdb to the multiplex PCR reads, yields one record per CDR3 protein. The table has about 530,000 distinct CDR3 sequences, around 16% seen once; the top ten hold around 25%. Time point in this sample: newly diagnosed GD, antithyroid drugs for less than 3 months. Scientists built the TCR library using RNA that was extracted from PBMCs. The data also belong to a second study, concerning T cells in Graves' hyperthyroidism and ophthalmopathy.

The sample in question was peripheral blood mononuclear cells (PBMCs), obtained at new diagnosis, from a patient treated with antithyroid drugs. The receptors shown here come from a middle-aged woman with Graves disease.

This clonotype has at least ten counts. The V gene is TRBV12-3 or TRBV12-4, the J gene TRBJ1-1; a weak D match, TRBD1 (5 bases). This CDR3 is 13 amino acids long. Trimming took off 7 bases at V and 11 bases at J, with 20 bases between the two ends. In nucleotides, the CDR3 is TGTGCCAGCAACACCCGACAGAACCCCTGGGCTTTCTTT. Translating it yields CASNTRQNPWAFF.

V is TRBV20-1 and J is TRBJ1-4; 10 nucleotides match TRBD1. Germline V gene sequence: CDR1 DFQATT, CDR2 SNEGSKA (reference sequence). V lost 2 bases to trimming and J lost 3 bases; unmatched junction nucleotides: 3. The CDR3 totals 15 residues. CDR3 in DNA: TGCAGTGCTAGAAGGACAGGGGGACCTAATGAAAAACTGTTTTTT. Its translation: CSARRTGGPNEKLFF.

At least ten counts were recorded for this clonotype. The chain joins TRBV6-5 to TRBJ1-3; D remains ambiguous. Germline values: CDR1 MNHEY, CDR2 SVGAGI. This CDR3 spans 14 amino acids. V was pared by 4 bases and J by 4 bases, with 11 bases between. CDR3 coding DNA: TGTGCCAGCAGTTCCCCCGGCGGCGGAAACACCATATATTTT. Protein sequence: CASSSPGGGNTIYF.

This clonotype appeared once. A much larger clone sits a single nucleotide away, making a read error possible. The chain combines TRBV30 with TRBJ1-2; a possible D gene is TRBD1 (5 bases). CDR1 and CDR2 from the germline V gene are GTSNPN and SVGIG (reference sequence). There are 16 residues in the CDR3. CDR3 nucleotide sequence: TGTGTCTGGTCCCGTCTGATAGGGGCGGACCCCTATGGCTACACCTTC. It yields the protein CVWSRLIGADPYGYTF.

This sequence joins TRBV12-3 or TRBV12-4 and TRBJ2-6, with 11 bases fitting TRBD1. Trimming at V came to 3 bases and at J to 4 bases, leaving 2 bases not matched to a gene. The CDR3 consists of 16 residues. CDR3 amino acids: CASSLDRGPGANVLTF. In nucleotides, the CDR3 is TGTGCCAGCAGTTTGGACAGGGGGCCAGGGGCCAACGTCCTGACTTTC.

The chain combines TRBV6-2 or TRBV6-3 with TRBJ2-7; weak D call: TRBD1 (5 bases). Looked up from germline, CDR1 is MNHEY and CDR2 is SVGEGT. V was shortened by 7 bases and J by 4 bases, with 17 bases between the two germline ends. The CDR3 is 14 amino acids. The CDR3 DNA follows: TGTGCCAGCATTCTCAGGGAAGGGATGTACGAGCAGTACTTC. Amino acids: CASILREGMYEQYF.

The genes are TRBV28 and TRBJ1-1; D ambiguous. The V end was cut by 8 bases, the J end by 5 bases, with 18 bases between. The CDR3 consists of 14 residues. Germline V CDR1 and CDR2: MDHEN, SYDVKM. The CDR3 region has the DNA TGTGCCAGCGTCTCAGGCGGGTCGGGGACTGAAGCTTTCTTT. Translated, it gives CASVSGGSGTEAFF.

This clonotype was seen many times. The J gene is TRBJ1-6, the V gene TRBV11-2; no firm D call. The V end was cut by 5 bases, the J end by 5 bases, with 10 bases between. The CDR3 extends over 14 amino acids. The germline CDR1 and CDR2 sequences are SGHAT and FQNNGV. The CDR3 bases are TGTGCCAGCAGCGGAAGGACGGATAATTCACCCCTCCACTTT. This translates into CASSGRTDNSPLHF.

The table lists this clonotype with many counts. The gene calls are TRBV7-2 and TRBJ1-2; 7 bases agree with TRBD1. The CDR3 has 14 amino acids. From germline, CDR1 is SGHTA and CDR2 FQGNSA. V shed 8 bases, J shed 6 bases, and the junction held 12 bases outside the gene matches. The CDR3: CASGYRGGDHGYTF. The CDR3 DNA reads TGTGCCAGCGGCTACAGGGGTGGTGACCATGGCTACACCTTC. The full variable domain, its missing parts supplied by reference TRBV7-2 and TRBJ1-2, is GAGVSQSPSNKVTEKGKDVELRCDPISGHTALYWYRQSLGQGLEFLIYFQGNSAPDKSGLPSDRFSAERTGGSVSTLTIQRTQQEDSAVYLCASGYRGGDHGYTFGSGTRLTVV.

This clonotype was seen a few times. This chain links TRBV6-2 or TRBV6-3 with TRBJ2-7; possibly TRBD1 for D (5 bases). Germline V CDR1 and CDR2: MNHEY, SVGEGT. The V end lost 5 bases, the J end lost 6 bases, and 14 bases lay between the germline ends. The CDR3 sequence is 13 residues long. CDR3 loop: CASSEVRAAEQYF. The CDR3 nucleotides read TGTGCCAGCAGTGAAGTCAGGGCGGCCGAGCAGTACTTC.

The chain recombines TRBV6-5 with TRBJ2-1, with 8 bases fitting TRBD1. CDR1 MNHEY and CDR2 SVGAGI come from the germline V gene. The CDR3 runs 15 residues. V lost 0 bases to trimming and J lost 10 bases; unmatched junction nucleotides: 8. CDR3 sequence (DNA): TGTGCCAGCAGTTACTCGATCCCAGGACAGGGCGAGCAGTTCTTC. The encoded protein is CASSYSIPGQGEQFF.

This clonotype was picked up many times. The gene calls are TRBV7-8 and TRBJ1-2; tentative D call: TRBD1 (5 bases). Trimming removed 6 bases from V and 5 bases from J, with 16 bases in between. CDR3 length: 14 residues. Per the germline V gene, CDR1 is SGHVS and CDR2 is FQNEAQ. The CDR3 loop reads CASRAGGRQYGYTF. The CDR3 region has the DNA TGTGCCAGCAGAGCGGGGGGACGGCAATATGGCTACACCTTC.

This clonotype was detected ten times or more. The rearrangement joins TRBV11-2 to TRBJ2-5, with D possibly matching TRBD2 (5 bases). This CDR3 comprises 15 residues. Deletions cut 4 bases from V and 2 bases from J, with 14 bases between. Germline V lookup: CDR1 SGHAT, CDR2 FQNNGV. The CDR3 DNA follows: TGTGCCAGCAGCTCAATGAGGGCAAGGCAAGAGACCCAGTACTTC. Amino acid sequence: CASSSMRARQETQYF.

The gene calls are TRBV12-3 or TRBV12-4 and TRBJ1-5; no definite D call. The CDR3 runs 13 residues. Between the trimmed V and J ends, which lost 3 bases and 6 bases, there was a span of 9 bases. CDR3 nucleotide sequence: TGTGCCAGCAGTTTTTTGGAAGGTCAGCCCCAGCATTTT. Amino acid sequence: CASSFLEGQPQHF.

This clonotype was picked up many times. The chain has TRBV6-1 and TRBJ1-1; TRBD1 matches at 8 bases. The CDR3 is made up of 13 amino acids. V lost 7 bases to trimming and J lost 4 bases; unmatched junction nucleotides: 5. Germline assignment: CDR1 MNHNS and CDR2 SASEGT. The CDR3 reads CASTQGATTEAFF. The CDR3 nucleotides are TGTGCCAGCACCCAGGGGGCGACCACTGAAGCTTTCTTT.

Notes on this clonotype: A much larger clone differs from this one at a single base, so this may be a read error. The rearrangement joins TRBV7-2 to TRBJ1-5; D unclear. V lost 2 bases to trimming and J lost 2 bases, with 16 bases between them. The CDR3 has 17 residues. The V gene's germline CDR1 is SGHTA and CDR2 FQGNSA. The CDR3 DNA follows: TGTGCCAGCAGCTTATTACCCCCCGCTGGGGGCAATCAGCCCCAGCATTTT. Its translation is CASSLLPPAGGNQPQHF.

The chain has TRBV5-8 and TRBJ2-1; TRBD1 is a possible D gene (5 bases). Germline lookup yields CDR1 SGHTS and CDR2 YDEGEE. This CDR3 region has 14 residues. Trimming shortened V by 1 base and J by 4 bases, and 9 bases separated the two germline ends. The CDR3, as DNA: TGTGCCAGCAGCTTGACAGGCCCTTACAATGAGCAGTTCTTC. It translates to CASSLTGPYNEQFF.

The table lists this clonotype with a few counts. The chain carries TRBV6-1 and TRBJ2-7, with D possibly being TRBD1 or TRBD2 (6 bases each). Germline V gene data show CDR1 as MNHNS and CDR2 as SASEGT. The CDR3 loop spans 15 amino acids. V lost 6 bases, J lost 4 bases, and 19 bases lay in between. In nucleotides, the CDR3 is TGTGCCAGCAGGCCCGAGGGGGGCCTTTGGTACGAGCAGTACTTC. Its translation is CASRPEGGLWYEQYF.